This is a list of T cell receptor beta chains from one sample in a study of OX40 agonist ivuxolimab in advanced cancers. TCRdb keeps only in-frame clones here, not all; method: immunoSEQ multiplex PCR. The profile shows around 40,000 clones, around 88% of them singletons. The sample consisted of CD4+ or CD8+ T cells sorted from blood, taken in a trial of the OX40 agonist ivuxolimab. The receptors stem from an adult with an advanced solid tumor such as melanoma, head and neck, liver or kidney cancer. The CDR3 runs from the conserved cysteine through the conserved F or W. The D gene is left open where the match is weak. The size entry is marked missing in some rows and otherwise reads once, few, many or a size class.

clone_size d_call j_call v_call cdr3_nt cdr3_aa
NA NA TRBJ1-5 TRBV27 TGTGCCAGCAGTTTGACAGTTAATCCATGGGATCAGCCCCAGCATTTT CASSLTVNPWDQPQHF
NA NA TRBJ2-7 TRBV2 TGTGCCAGCATGGGGGGTAGTTCTAGGAAAGAGCAGTACTTC CASMGGSSRKEQYF
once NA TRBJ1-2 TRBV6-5 TGTGCCAGCAGGGCAGGGACATCGCTCTATGGCTACACCTTC CASRAGTSLYGYTF
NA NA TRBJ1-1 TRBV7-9 TGTGCCAGCAGCCCCCCTTCGCGTGTTGGAGCTTTCTTT CASSPPSRVGAFF
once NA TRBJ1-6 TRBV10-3 TGTGCCATCAAGGAGCAGGGAAGCGCCTATAATTCACCCCTCCACTTT CAIKEQGSAYNSPLHF
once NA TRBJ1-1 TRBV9 TGTGCCAGCAGCGTAGCTTGGGGGGCTGAAGCTTTCTTT CASSVAWGAEAFF
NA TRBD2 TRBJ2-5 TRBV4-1 TGCGCCAGCAGCCAAGAAAGAAACGGGAGAGCGGGGGAGACCCAGTACTTC CASSQERNGRAGETQYF
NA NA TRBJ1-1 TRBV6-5 TGTGCCAGCAGTTACTCTACAGCGAACACTGAAGCTTTCTTT CASSYSTANTEAFF
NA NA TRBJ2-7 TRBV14 TGTGCCAGCAGTATTTATACAGTCTACGAGCAGTACTTC CASSIYTVYEQYF
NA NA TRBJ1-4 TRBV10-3 TGTGCCATCAGTGAGTCGGAGTACGATGAAAAACTGTTTTTT CAISESEYDEKLFF
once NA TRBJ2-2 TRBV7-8 TGTGCCAGCCGCCCTACGGGGATCGGGGAGCTGTTTTTT CASRPTGIGELFF
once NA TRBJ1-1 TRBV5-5 TGTGCCAGCAGCTTTGGCAGAGGGAAACGGAACACTGAAGCTTTCTTT CASSFGRGKRNTEAFF
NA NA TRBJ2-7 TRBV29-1 TGCAGCCCCGGGACCCGCTACGAGCAGTACTTC CSPGTRYEQYF
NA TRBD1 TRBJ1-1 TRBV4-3 TGCGCCAGCAGCCCTCGACAGGGTAGGGCTGAAGCTTTCTTT CASSPRQGRAEAFF
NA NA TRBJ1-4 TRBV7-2 TGTGCCAGCAGCTCCCTTAATGAAAAACTGTTTTTT CASSSLNEKLFF
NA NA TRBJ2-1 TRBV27 TGTGCCAGCAGTTTTATCGATGGTAGCTCCTACAATGAGCAGTTCTTC CASSFIDGSSYNEQFF
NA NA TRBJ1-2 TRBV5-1 TGCGCCAGCGAGGGACTTACAGGAGGGGGCTACACCTTC CASEGLTGGGYTF
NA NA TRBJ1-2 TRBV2 TGTGCCAGCAGGGACAGCCTCGCCTCCTATGGCTACACCTTC CASRDSLASYGYTF
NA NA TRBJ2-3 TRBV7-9 TGTGCCAGCAGTCCTCCACGAAATGGGACAGATACGCAGTATTTT CASSPPRNGTDTQYF
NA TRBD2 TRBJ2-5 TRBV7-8 TGTGCCAGCAGCCCGGGACTAGCAGCAGAGACCCAGTACTTC CASSPGLAAETQYF
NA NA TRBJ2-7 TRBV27 TGTGCCAGCAGTGACAGACGCTCCTACGAGCAGTACTTC CASSDRRSYEQYF
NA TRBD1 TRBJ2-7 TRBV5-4 TGTGCCAGCAGCTCGGGGACAGGCTACGAGCAGTACTTC CASSSGTGYEQYF
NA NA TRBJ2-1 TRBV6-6 TGTGCCAGCAATGCCGCTTTGAATGAGCAGTTCTTC CASNAALNEQFF
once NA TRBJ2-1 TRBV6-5 TGTGCCAGCAGTTACTCTGGTCCTAGGGCCTACAATGAGCAGTTCTTC CASSYSGPRAYNEQFF
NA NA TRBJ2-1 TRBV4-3 TGCGCCAGCAGCCGGACGGCAGGGGTAGCCAATGAGCAGTTCTTC CASSRTAGVANEQFF
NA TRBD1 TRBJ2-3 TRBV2 TGTGCCAGCAGTGAATTTGACAGGGGGCTAGATACGCAGTATTTT CASSEFDRGLDTQYF
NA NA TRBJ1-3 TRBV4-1 TGCGCCAGCAGCCCAACCCCAGCGGGGGCCTTGGACACCATATATTTT CASSPTPAGALDTIYF
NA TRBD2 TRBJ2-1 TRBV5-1 TGCGCCAGCAGCTTGGTGGCTAGCGGGGGGGCCGCCTACAATGAGCAGTTCTTC CASSLVASGGAAYNEQFF
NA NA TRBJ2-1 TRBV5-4 TGTGCCAGCAGCTTGTCCTACGGATCTTACAATGAGCAGTTCTTC CASSLSYGSYNEQFF
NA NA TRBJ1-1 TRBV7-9 TGTGCCAGCAGTTTAGCGGGGAACTATGAAGCTTTCTTT CASSLAGNYEAFF
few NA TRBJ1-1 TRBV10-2 TGCGCCAGCAGTGAGTCGGGCAGGCCTATGAACACTGAAGCTTTCTTT CASSESGRPMNTEAFF
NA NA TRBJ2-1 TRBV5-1 TGCGCCAGCAGCGGAAGTGAAGGGTCGCAGCTGGGGGATGAGCAGTTCTTC CASSGSEGSQLGDEQFF
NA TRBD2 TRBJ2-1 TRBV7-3 TGTGCCAGCAGCTTAACTGGACTAGCGCCGAACAATGAGCAGTTCTTC CASSLTGLAPNNEQFF
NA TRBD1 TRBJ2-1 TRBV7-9 TGTGCCTGCGAACCCGGGGACAGGGAGATCACCATTTATTACAATGAGCAGTTCTTC CACEPGDREITIYYNEQFF
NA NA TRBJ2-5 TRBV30 TGTGCCTGGAGACTGACAGGGAGGGAGACCCAGTACTTC CAWRLTGRETQYF
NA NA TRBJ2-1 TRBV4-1 TGCGCCAGCAGCCAAGAGGAGACTAGTTACAATGAGCAGTTCTTC CASSQEETSYNEQFF
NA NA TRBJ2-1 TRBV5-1 TGCGCCAGCAGCCACCCAGAGGGAACCTACAATGAGCAGTTCTTC CASSHPEGTYNEQFF
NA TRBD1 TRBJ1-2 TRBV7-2 TGTGCCAGCAGCTTAAACACCCTGGGACAGGCCTATGGCTACACCTTC CASSLNTLGQAYGYTF
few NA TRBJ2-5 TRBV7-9 TGTGCCAGCAGCTCCACGGACAGAGACCAAGAGACCCAGTACTTC CASSSTDRDQETQYF
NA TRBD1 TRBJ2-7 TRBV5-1 TGCGCCAGCAGCATAGGACAGGGGACCGACGAGCAGTACTTC CASSIGQGTDEQYF
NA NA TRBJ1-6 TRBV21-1 TGTGCCAGCAGCCCCCAGACAGAAGACTATAATTCACCCCTCCACTTT CASSPQTEDYNSPLHF
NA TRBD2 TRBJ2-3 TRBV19 TGTGCCAGTAGGTACTCGGGAGGGAAAGATACGCAGTATTTT CASRYSGGKDTQYF
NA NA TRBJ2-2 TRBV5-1 TGCGCCAGCAGCTTGTATACTATATTGAACACCGGGGAGCTGTTTTTT CASSLYTILNTGELFF
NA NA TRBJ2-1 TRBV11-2 TGTGCCAGCAGCTTAGGCGGTCAGCTTTACAATGAGCAGTTCTTC CASSLGGQLYNEQFF
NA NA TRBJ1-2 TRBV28 TGTGCCAGCAGTCCAGGGGTTTATGGCTATGGCTACACCTTC CASSPGVYGYGYTF
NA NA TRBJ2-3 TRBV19 TGTGCCAGTAGTATTTCCTTGACGGGAGATACGCAGTATTTT CASSISLTGDTQYF
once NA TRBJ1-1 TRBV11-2 TGTGCCAGCAGCCTACACCTGAACACTGAAGCTTTCTTT CASSLHLNTEAFF
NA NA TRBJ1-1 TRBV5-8 TGTGCCAGCAGCTCAGCGAACACTGAAGCTTTCTTT CASSSANTEAFF
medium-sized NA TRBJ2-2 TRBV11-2 TGTGCCAGCAGCTTATTAGGGGAAACCGGGGAGCTGTTTTTT CASSLLGETGELFF
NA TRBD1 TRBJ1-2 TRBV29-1 TGCAGCACGCCGAGGGACAGTGGATATGGCTACACCTTC CSTPRDSGYGYTF